A selection of T cell receptor beta chains follows, all from one sample in a study of CD8 T cells in Susac syndrome. TCRdb independently ran MiXCR on the immunoSEQ multiplex PCR reads; one entry per CDR3 protein. The sample carries hundreds of thousands of distinct CDR3 sequences, about 94% recorded once. The sequenced sample was CD4+ T cells from PBMCs. These receptors were obtained from a human donor with Susac syndrome. Each CDR3 is given with its conserved first and last residue. Fields, in order: V gene, J gene, CDR3 protein.

V: TRBV7-2
J: TRBJ1-6
CDR3: CASSLRDLGSPLHF

V: TRBV9
J: TRBJ1-6
CDR3: CASSAPTELDSPLHF

V: TRBV6-1
J: TRBJ1-5
CDR3: CASRSPGTGGQPQHF

V: TRBV27
J: TRBJ1-2
CDR3: CASSPRTLGHGGYTF

V: TRBV20-1
J: TRBJ2-7
CDR3: CSAHSGGPYEQYF

V: TRBV20-1
J: TRBJ2-5
CDR3: CSARESSGAQETQYF

V: TRBV5-4
J: TRBJ1-1
CDR3: CASSPGVVGGDTEAFF

V: TRBV19
J: TRBJ1-5
CDR3: CASRLRESGYQPQHF

V: TRBV28
J: TRBJ1-6
CDR3: CASTATGHAASPLHF

V: TRBV6-2/TRBV6-3
J: TRBJ1-1
CDR3: CASSYGRGETEAFF

V: TRBV6-5
J: TRBJ1-1
CDR3: CASSLRSLGTEAFF

V: TRBV7-2
J: TRBJ2-1
CDR3: CASSLGTSGGNNEQFF

V: TRBV30
J: TRBJ1-3
CDR3: CAWSEGTAFSGNTIYF

V: TRBV9
J: TRBJ2-2
CDR3: CASSAPQSYTGELFF

V: TRBV6-5
J: TRBJ1-2
CDR3: CASGLQGNLYGYTF

V: TRBV29-1
J: TRBJ2-1
CDR3: CSVEVASGGASSYNEQFF

V: TRBV19
J: TRBJ2-3
CDR3: CASSNFDSSGGDTQYF

V: TRBV5-1
J: TRBJ2-1
CDR3: CASSSGLQPALYNEQFF

V: TRBV6-2/TRBV6-3
J: TRBJ1-5
CDR3: CATVGVSGNQPQHF

V: TRBV4-2
J: TRBJ1-5
CDR3: CASSQEGTGGNQPQHF

V: TRBV6-5
J: TRBJ1-4
CDR3: CASRSPNEKLFF

V: TRBV5-6
J: TRBJ1-1
CDR3: CASSLLGGGLGTEAFF

V: TRBV4-1
J: TRBJ2-1
CDR3: CASSQDPQGARNEQFF

V: TRBV27
J: TRBJ2-3
CDR3: CASSALAPTDTQYF

V: TRBV6-5
J: TRBJ2-2
CDR3: CASSYSEGGELFF

V: TRBV20-1
J: TRBJ2-7
CDR3: CSATRGGLYEQYF

V: TRBV28
J: TRBJ1-2
CDR3: CASRLPGTLGHGYTF

V: TRBV20-1
J: TRBJ2-7
CDR3: CSAGPYPYEQYF

V: TRBV19
J: TRBJ2-5
CDR3: CASSIARSGGETQYF

V: TRBV30
J: TRBJ1-4
CDR3: CAWSRDRPNEKLFF

V: TRBV7-2
J: TRBJ2-1
CDR3: CASSQGFNNEQFF

V: TRBV25-1
J: TRBJ1-3
CDR3: CASSDLGFAGNTIYF

V: TRBV30
J: TRBJ1-2
CDR3: CAWTQGSYGYTF

V: TRBV20-1
J: TRBJ2-3
CDR3: CSARDLVGATDTQYF

V: TRBV9
J: TRBJ2-7
CDR3: CASSESGGLDEQYF

V: TRBV6-2/TRBV6-3
J: TRBJ1-1
CDR3: CATQEMNTEAFF

V: TRBV5-1
J: TRBJ1-1
CDR3: CASSTTGGTEAFF

V: TRBV6-5
J: TRBJ1-5
CDR3: CASSYEGYNQPQHF

V: TRBV3-1
J: TRBJ1-6
CDR3: CASSQGQTNSPLHF

V: TRBV7-8
J: TRBJ2-7
CDR3: CASSGLTDEQYF

V: TRBV6-5
J: TRBJ1-1
CDR3: CASSYSQGPEAFF

V: TRBV20-1
J: TRBJ2-2
CDR3: CSARPNRGSELFF

V: TRBV7-9
J: TRBJ1-2
CDR3: CASSWGDGFYGYTF

V: TRBV29-1
J: TRBJ1-2
CDR3: CSVEGAEGYTF

V: TRBV28
J: TRBJ1-1
CDR3: CASSSPLRNTEAFF

V: TRBV4-2
J: TRBJ1-6
CDR3: CASSQDTGGSPLHF